This is a list of T cell receptor beta chains from one sample in a study of T-cell memory formation after mild COVID-19. TCRdb recomputed calls from the 5' RACE reads with MiXCR, one row per CDR3 protein. Of 110,000 to 150,000 distinct CDR3 sequences in the sample, more than 13% are singletons; the top ten hold about 27%. The specimen sequenced was PBMCs or a T cell subset sorted from them (not recorded which). The receptors shown here come from an adult woman who had mild COVID-19 (a few samples of this study predate the infection). Cell type and time point are not known. Each CDR3 is given with its conserved first and last residue. D genes are given only for firm matches. Rows may omit the clone size; those that give it use once, few, many or a size class.

16,-,TRBV5-1,TRBJ1-1,few,TGCGCCAGCAGCCTTCCGGACGGCAGTATGAACACTGAAGCTTTCTTT,CASSLPDGSMNTEAFF
14,-,TRBV15,TRBJ2-7,few,TGTGCCACCAGCAGAGTAGAACCGTCCTACGAGCAGTACTTC,CATSRVEPSYEQYF
18,TRBD1,TRBV7-2,TRBJ1-6,-,TGTGCCAGCAGCTTAAGAGGACAGGGCTACTCCTATAATTCACCCCTCCACTTT,CASSLRGQGYSYNSPLHF
14,-,TRBV7-2,TRBJ2-1,-,TGTGCCAGCAGCTTAGCCGACTGGGATTATGAGCAGTTCTTC,CASSLADWDYEQFF
16,-,TRBV5-1,TRBJ2-1,-,TGCGCCAGCAGCTTAGTCCAGCGGGTCTCCTACAATGAGCAGTTCTTC,CASSLVQRVSYNEQFF
13,TRBD2,TRBV30,TRBJ2-7,many,TGTGCCTGGAATAGCGGGATGGCCTACGAGCAGTACTTC,CAWNSGMAYEQYF
12,-,TRBV2,TRBJ1-5,few,TGTGCCAGCAGTGACAATGTTCAGCCCCAGCATTTT,CASSDNVQPQHF
13,-,TRBV5-1,TRBJ1-2,many,TGCGCCAGCAGCTTGGACAGCCTCGATGGCTACACCTTC,CASSLDSLDGYTF
15,TRBD1,TRBV6-5,TRBJ2-6,-,TGTGCCAGCAGTTATGGGACAGTTGAGGCCAACGTCCTGACTTTC,CASSYGTVEANVLTF
13,TRBD1,TRBV24-1,TRBJ2-2,-,TGTGCCACACGGGACAGGGAACGCGGGGAGCTGTTTTTT,CATRDRERGELFF
16,TRBD2,TRBV3-1,TRBJ2-7,-,TGTGCCAGCAGCCAAGAGCCCACTAGCGGGGCCTACGAGCAGTACTTC,CASSQEPTSGAYEQYF
13,-,TRBV29-1,TRBJ2-7,few,TGCAGCGTGTCAGAAAGCTGGGGCTCCGAGCAGTACTTC,CSVSESWGSEQYF
12,-,TRBV24-1,TRBJ2-1,-,TGTGCCACCAGTGGCTACGACAATGAGCAGTTCTTC,CATSGYDNEQFF
14,-,TRBV3-1,TRBJ2-7,few,TGTGCCAGCAGCCAATCCGGGACAACCTACGAGCAGTACTTC,CASSQSGTTYEQYF
17,-,TRBV5-1,TRBJ2-1,-,TGCGCCAGCAGCTTAGTCCCCGGCATGCTCTCCTACAATGAGCAGTTCTTC,CASSLVPGMLSYNEQFF
20,TRBD1,TRBV28,TRBJ2-6,-,TGTGCCAGCAGTTTGGTGTTGGAACGGGACAGACACTCTGGGGCCAACGTCCTGACTTTC,CASSLVLERDRHSGANVLTF
15,TRBD1,TRBV9,TRBJ2-7,-,TGTGCCAGCAGCCAGAGTGTTGGGACAGGTGACGAGCAGTACTTC,CASSQSVGTGDEQYF
14,-,TRBV7-9,TRBJ1-2,-,TGTGCCAGCAGCCCAAGCAGCAGGGCCTATGGCTACACCTTC,CASSPSSRAYGYTF
15,-,TRBV7-9,TRBJ2-3,-,TGTGCCAGCAGCCCAACAGGGTCGGGCACAGATACGCAGTATTTT,CASSPTGSGTDTQYF
16,-,TRBV6-5,TRBJ2-5,-,TGTGCCAGCAGCCAAGCCAAGACAGGCGACGGGGAGACCCAGTACTTC,CASSQAKTGDGETQYF
11,-,TRBV7-9,TRBJ1-1,-,TGTGCCAGCAGATTCGAAGCTGAAGCTTTCTTT,CASRFEAEAFF
14,-,TRBV19,TRBJ1-1,-,TGTGCCAGTAGTATAACTAACCCCAGCACTGAAGCTTTCTTT,CASSITNPSTEAFF
17,-,TRBV7-8,TRBJ1-5,-,TGTGCCAGCAGCTTAGCGGTAGGGGCTTATAGCAATCAGCCCCAGCATTTT,CASSLAVGAYSNQPQHF
18,-,TRBV4-2,TRBJ1-5,few,TGTGCCAGCAGCCAAGAAGGGCCGGAGACAGGTCGCAATCAGCCCCAGCATTTT,CASSQEGPETGRNQPQHF
15,TRBD2,TRBV2,TRBJ2-3,few,TGTGCCAGCAGTAGACTAGCGGGGTTCACAGATACGCAGTATTTT,CASSRLAGFTDTQYF
14,-,TRBV24-1,TRBJ2-3,many,TGTGCCACCAGTGGTGGGTATAGCACAGATACGCAGTATTTT,CATSGGYSTDTQYF
14,-,TRBV20-1,TRBJ2-2,few,TGCAGTGCTAGAGATTGGGATTTCACCGGGGAGCTGTTTTTT,CSARDWDFTGELFF
12,-,TRBV11-2,TRBJ2-7,few,TGTGCCAGCAGCTTCGGGTTCTACGAGCAGTACTTC,CASSFGFYEQYF
14,-,TRBV19,TRBJ1-1,-,TGTGCCAGTAGTCTAGGACTCGAGAACACTGAAGCTTTCTTT,CASSLGLENTEAFF
15,TRBD1,TRBV7-3,TRBJ2-3,-,TGTGCCAGCAGCTTGGACAGGGGGTTGACAGATACGCAGTATTTT,CASSLDRGLTDTQYF
14,TRBD1,TRBV20-1,TRBJ2-3,-,TGCAGTGCTACAACCGGGACAGGCATTGATACGCAGTATTTT,CSATTGTGIDTQYF
17,-,TRBV7-9,TRBJ2-3,few,TGTGCCAGCAGCTTAATCGGTGGGGCGGGAAGCACAGATACGCAGTATTTT,CASSLIGGAGSTDTQYF